This entry lists 28 T cell receptor beta chains sequenced from one sample in a study of naive and memory T cell subsets. The SP2 primer and nested alpha and beta constant region primers amplified ligated cDNA in four rounds. A single record per CDR3 protein comes from TCRdb applying MiXCR to the 5' RACE reads. The sample lists roughly 62,000 distinct CDR3 sequences; more than 6.5% were seen once. TCR cDNA received a 3' ligated oligonucleotide that carried a UMI. The source is a female donor in good health.

This clonotype has more than one count but fewer than ten. The rearrangement joins TRBV5-1 to TRBJ2-2; no clear D. The CDR3 is 14 residues long. Germline values: CDR1 SGHRS, CDR2 YFSETQ. Trimming left V 1 base short and J 2 bases short, with 6 bases between. The CDR3 DNA is TGCGCCAGCAGCTTGTACCTTAACACCGGGGAGCTGTTTTTT. It encodes CASSLYLNTGELFF.

V usage is TRBV18 and J usage is TRBJ2-2, with D possibly matching TRBD2 (6 bases). From germline, CDR1 is KGHSH and CDR2 LQKENI. The V end lost 1 base, the J end lost 5 bases, and 14 bases lay between the germline ends. The CDR3 covers 16 residues. The CDR3 region has the DNA TGTGCCAGCTCACCACTGGCTCCCCGGGGGACCGGGGAGCTGTTTTTT. It translates to CASSPLAPRGTGELFF.

The gene calls are TRBV29-1 and TRBJ2-7; 7 nucleotides align to TRBD1. After removal of 0 bases from V and 4 bases from J, the junction contained 3 bases not matched to a gene. Germline CDR1 is SQVTM and CDR2 is ANQGSEA. The CDR3 spans 13 residues. CDR3 sequence reads: CSVEDDREYEQYF. The CDR3 DNA reads as TGCAGCGTTGAAGACGACAGGGAGTACGAGCAGTACTTC.

This clonotype was seen more than once but under ten times. The V gene is TRBV6-6, the J gene TRBJ2-1; D gene unclear. V was shortened by 2 bases and J by 0 bases, with 5 bases between the two germline ends. Per the germline V gene, CDR1 is MNHNY and CDR2 is SVGAGI (reference sequence). This CDR3 contains 14 residues. The CDR3 coding sequence is TGTGCCAGCAGTTACATGGACTCCTACAATGAGCAGTTCTTC. This codes for CASSYMDSYNEQFF.

The chain couples TRBV5-5 to TRBJ1-3, with a weak D call TRBD1 (5 bases). The CDR3 loop spans 16 amino acids. The germline V and J ends were trimmed by 4 bases and 0 bases, with 14 bases remaining between them. CDR1 SGHKS and CDR2 YYEKEE come from the germline V gene (reference sequence). The DNA for the CDR3 is TGTGCCAGCAGCCCCGGGACGTGGAGCTCTGGAAACACCATATATTTT. Translated: CASSPGTWSSGNTIYF. The variable domain in full, with the rest retrieved from reference TRBV5-5 and TRBJ1-3, is DAGVTQSPTHLIKTRGQQVTLRCSPISGHKSVSWYQQVLGQGPQFIFQYYEKEERGRGNFPDRFSARQFPNYSSELNVNALLLGDSALYLCASSPGTWSSGNTIYFGEGSWLTVV.

This clonotype was observed a few times. The chain links TRBV4-2 to TRBJ1-4; tentative D call: TRBD1 (6 bases). This CDR3 spans 20 amino acids. Germline V gene data show CDR1 as LGHNA and CDR2 as YNFKEQ. V lost 1 base, J lost 0 bases, and 21 bases lay in between. The CDR3 nucleotides read TGTGCCAGCAGCCAAGCCTACAACAGGGTCTGGGGGGCAACTAATGAAAAACTGTTTTTT. Amino acids: CASSQAYNRVWGATNEKLFF.

This chain links TRBV15 with TRBJ1-1; D call uncertain. The CDR3 sequence is 12 residues long. V was pared by 3 bases and J by 3 bases, with 5 bases between. Per the germline V gene, CDR1 is LNHNV and CDR2 is YYDKDF (reference sequence). The chain's CDR3 is CATSSGYTEAFF. The CDR3 bases are TGTGCCACCAGCAGTGGGTACACTGAAGCTTTCTTT.

This clonotype showed up many times. The gene calls are TRBV20-1 and TRBJ2-1, with 12 bases fitting TRBD2. Per germline, CDR1 DFQATT and CDR2 SNEGSKA (reference sequence). The trim removed 2 bases at V and 1 base at J, leaving 3 bases unmatched. This CDR3 is built from 16 residues. The CDR3 sequence is CSARTGLAGSYNEQFF. The CDR3, as DNA: TGCAGTGCTAGAACTGGACTAGCGGGGTCCTACAATGAGCAGTTCTTC.

In this sample, this clonotype turned up a few times. The chain is built from TRBV30 and TRBJ2-5; tentatively, D is TRBD1 (6 bases). CDR3 length: 13 amino acids. In germline, CDR1 is GTSNPN, CDR2 SVGIG (reference sequence). The ends were cut back, 1 base at V and 5 bases at J, with 11 bases in the middle. The CDR3 DNA sequence: TGTGCCTGGAGTGCACAGGGTGGGGAGACCCAGTACTTC. This codes for CAWSAQGGETQYF.

This clonotype came up a few times. This chain connects TRBV7-9 to TRBJ2-1, with 8 bases matching TRBD2. From germline, CDR1 is SEHNR and CDR2 FQNEAQ (reference sequence). V was clipped by 3 bases and J by 6 bases; unmatched bases: 10. The CDR3 loop spans 16 amino acids. Written as DNA, the CDR3 is TGTGCCAGCAGCTTCGTACCGGGACTAGAGCCCAATGAGCAGTTCTTC. Protein sequence: CASSFVPGLEPNEQFF.

The chain combines TRBV6-2 or TRBV6-3 with TRBJ1-5; 7 nucleotides line up with TRBD1. The CDR3 extends over 16 amino acids. Germline V gives CDR1 MNHEY, CDR2 SVGEGT. Germline trimming cut 5 bases from V and 3 bases from J; bases unmatched to any gene: 10. In nucleotides, the CDR3 is TGTGCCAGCAGTCCTGGGGGCAGGGGGAACAATCAGCCCCAGCATTTT. It specifies CASSPGGRGNNQPQHF.

Only a few counts were recorded for this clonotype. J is TRBJ2-1 and V is TRBV4-2, with D perhaps matching TRBD2 (5 bases). V lost 1 base and J lost 5, with 12 bases in between. The CDR3 totals 15 residues. Per the germline V gene, CDR1 is LGHNA and CDR2 is YNFKEQ. As DNA, the CDR3 is TGTGCCAGCAGCCAAGGGAATAGCGAGGACAATGAGCAGTTCTTC. Residues: CASSQGNSEDNEQFF.

This clonotype was picked up a small number of times. The CDR3 nucleotides are TGTGCCAGCAGCTCTGGGGCCAACGTCCTGACTTTC. Translating it yields CASSSGANVLTF. The chain couples TRBV27 to TRBJ2-6; D not resolved. The CDR3 runs to 12 residues. The germline V gene encodes CDR1 MNHEY and CDR2 SMNVEV (reference sequence). Trimming took 6 bases from V and 0 from J, leaving 0 bases between them.

The chain couples TRBV24-1 to TRBJ2-3; 10 nucleotides line up with TRBD1. After removal of 4 bases from V and 1 base from J, the junction contained 4 bases not matched to a gene. Germline V lookup: CDR1 KGHDR, CDR2 SFDVKD. The CDR3 extends over 16 amino acids. The CDR3 coding sequence is TGTGCCACCAGTGAGGCCGGGACAGGGGGCACAGATACGCAGTATTTT. This codes for CATSEAGTGGTDTQYF.

The chain couples TRBV27 to TRBJ1-5, with 8 positions matching TRBD1. Germline V gives CDR1 MNHEY, CDR2 SMNVEV (reference sequence). V shed 6 bases, J shed 6 bases, and the junction held 13 bases outside the gene matches. This CDR3 is 16 amino acids long. CDR3: CASREMTGVDAQPQHF. DNA of the CDR3: TGTGCCAGCAGAGAAATGACAGGGGTCGATGCTCAGCCCCAGCATTTT.

In its sample, this clonotype was seen a few times. The gene calls are TRBV4-1 and TRBJ1-2; TRBD1 matches at 7 bases. The CDR3 totals 16 residues. V shed 0 bases, J shed 8 bases, and the junction held 12 bases outside the gene matches. CDR1 is MGHRA, CDR2 YSYEKL, per germline. This CDR3 reads CASSQDPRQGGGGYTF. CDR3 DNA: TGCGCCAGCAGCCAAGACCCCCGACAGGGAGGAGGAGGCTACACCTTC.

This chain connects TRBV5-4 to TRBJ1-5; weak D call: TRBD1 (5 bases). Germline V lookup: CDR1 SGHNT, CDR2 YYREEE (reference sequence). The CDR3 consists of 15 residues. V was cut by 0 bases and J by 7 bases, with 14 bases left in between. The CDR3 region has the DNA TGTGCCAGCAGCTTGGGGGGGGGAGGTGGACAGCCCCAGCATTTT. Encoded protein: CASSLGGGGGQPQHF.

This clonotype has only a few counts. The chain uses TRBV12-3 or TRBV12-4 and TRBJ2-7; the match to TRBD1 covers 8 bases. There are 12 residues in the CDR3. V dropped 6 bases and J dropped 6; count of bases not matched to a gene: 4. The CDR3 region has the DNA TGTGCCAGCAGACAAACAGGGGGCGAGCAGTACTTC. This sequence encodes CASRQTGGEQYF.

Ten or more counts support this clonotype. V and J are TRBV20-1 and TRBJ1-5; TRBD1 matches 8 bases. The V segment lost 1 base and the J segment 0 bases; nucleotides outside the gene matches: 2. The CDR3 is 15 amino acids. Germline assignment: CDR1 DFQATT and CDR2 SNEGSKA (reference sequence). CDR3 nucleotide sequence: TGCAGTGCTAGAGCGGGACAGGTTAGCAATCAGCCCCAGCATTTT. Translation gives CSARAGQVSNQPQHF.

This chain joins TRBV7-8 and TRBJ1-1; 9 bases line up with TRBD1. Trimming took 5 bases from V and 4 from J; bases not matched to a gene: 8. The germline CDR1 and CDR2 sequences are SGHVS and FQNEAQ. The CDR3 contains 15 residues. In DNA form, the CDR3 reads TGTGCCAGCAGCCTACTCGGGACAGGGCTCACTGAAGCTTTCTTT. It yields the protein CASSLLGTGLTEAFF.

The rearrangement uses TRBV6-5 and TRBJ1-1; 9 nucleotides match TRBD1. With V trimmed by 8 bases and J by 4 bases, 5 bases remained unmatched. From germline, CDR1 is MNHEY and CDR2 SVGAGI. The CDR3 has 13 amino acids. CDR3 residues: CASSRDRVTEAFF. In DNA form, the CDR3 reads TGTGCCAGCTCCCGGGACAGGGTCACTGAAGCTTTCTTT.

About this clonotype itself: Being one base from a much bigger clone, this may be a read error. This sequence joins TRBV7-9 and TRBJ1-4; D remains unclear. Germline CDR1 reads SEHNR; CDR2 reads FQNEAQ (reference sequence). The V end lost 3 bases, the J end lost 5 bases, and 10 bases lay between the germline ends. The CDR3 loop spans 14 amino acids. The CDR3 nucleotides are TGTGCCAGCAGCTTTAATACTGGAAATGAAAAACTGTTTTTT. Translating gives CASSFNTGNEKLFF.

The chain combines TRBV19 with TRBJ2-3; 8 nucleotides agree with TRBD1. Unmatched junction bases numbered 7, after V lost 6 bases and J lost 2 bases. Germline V gene data show CDR1 as LNHDA and CDR2 as SQIVND (reference sequence). This CDR3 comprises 15 residues. The CDR3 bases are TGTGCCAGTAGGATGACGGGACAGGACACAGATACGCAGTATTTT. It is translated as CASRMTGQDTDTQYF. Full variable domain (outside the CDR3, taken from reference TRBV19 and TRBJ2-3): DGGITQSPKYLFRKEGQNVTLSCEQNLNHDAMYWYRQDPGQGLRLIYYSQIVNDFQKGDIAEGYSVSREKKESFPLTVTSAQKNPTAFYLCASRMTGQDTDTQYFGPGTRLTVL.

The gene calls are TRBV9 and TRBJ2-1; perhaps TRBD2 as D (6 bases). V was shortened by 2 bases and J by 3 bases, with 15 bases between the two germline ends. Germline values: CDR1 SGDLS, CDR2 YYNGEE. The CDR3 extends over 16 amino acids. The CDR3 DNA is TGTGCCAGCAGCGTCGTTAGCGGACCAAGCTACAATGAGCAGTTCTTC. It specifies CASSVVSGPSYNEQFF.

This clonotype has a handful of counts. The chain has TRBV7-9 and TRBJ2-1; D may be TRBD1 (5 bases). The CDR3 has 14 residues. Trimming stripped 1 base from V and 6 bases from J, with 10 bases between. CDR1 and CDR2 from the germline V gene are SEHNR and FQNEAQ (reference sequence). CDR3 sequence (DNA): TGTGCCAGCAGCTTAGATGGGGCTGGCAATGAGCAGTTCTTC. This translates into CASSLDGAGNEQFF.

This clonotype has only a few counts. J is TRBJ1-1 and V is TRBV29-1, with D perhaps matching TRBD1 (5 bases). V lost 1 base and J 2 bases, leaving 8 bases between the germline ends. The V gene's germline CDR1 is SQVTM and CDR2 ANQGSEA. The CDR3 consists of 13 residues. This chain's CDR3 is CSVEAQGNTEAFF. CDR3 nucleotide sequence: TGCAGCGTTGAAGCGCAGGGTAACACTGAAGCTTTCTTT. The variable domain in full, with the rest retrieved from reference TRBV29-1 and TRBJ1-1, is SAVISQKPSRDICQRGTSLTIQCQVDSQVTMMFWYRQQPGQSLTLIATANQGSEATYESGFVIDKFPISRPNLTFSTLTVSNMSPEDSSIYLCSVEAQGNTEAFFGQGTRLTVV.

Only a few counts were recorded for this clonotype. V is TRBV4-1 and J is TRBJ1-1; D gene unclear. This CDR3 region has 15 residues. Between the trimmed V and J ends, which lost 0 bases and 5 bases, there was a span of 13 bases. Germline V gene lookup returns CDR1 MGHRA and CDR2 YSYEKL. The CDR3: CASSQEMRDGTEAFF. The CDR3 DNA is TGCGCCAGCAGCCAAGAAATGAGGGATGGTACTGAAGCTTTCTTT.

This clonotype was picked up many times. The chain combines TRBV29-1 with TRBJ1-1; possible D gene TRBD1, 6 bases. The V and J ends lost 6 bases and 4 bases respectively, with 15 bases between them. Germline values: CDR1 SQVTM, CDR2 ANQGSEA. CDR3 length: 13 residues. The CDR3 bases are TGCAGCGTAGGGGGGGGGGCTGGCACTGAAGCTTTCTTT. It specifies CSVGGGAGTEAFF.